The subject of this entry is one T cell receptor (beta chain). No antigen is known for it. These data are taken from a study of cytomegalovirus exposure and HLA in healthy donors. Study-level points and caveats: Per a prior analysis, the majority of TCR beta V segments were productive roughly 90% or roughly 30% of the time. Cytomegalovirus status was reportedly diagnosed by the classifier with high sensitivity and specificity. Most CMV-associated TCR beta chains appeared HLA-restricted in a later analysis.

The PCR made use of 60 Vbeta and 13 Jbeta primers. Method: immunoSEQ multiplex PCR; TCRdb's copy keeps in-frame clones and lacks some. This sample has about 230,000 clones, with roughly 73% found just once. V shed 7 bases, J shed 0 bases, and the junction held 2 bases outside the gene matches. Germline V gives CDR1 LNHDA, CDR2 SQIVND (reference sequence). The CDR3 contains 14 residues. The TCR originated in a boy aged 5-17 years in good health and CMV-seronegative. J is TRBJ2-7 and V is TRBV19, with 11 nucleotides matching TRBD2. Sequencing used PBMCs. The CDR3 spells CASKTSGSSYEQYF. CDR3 coding DNA: TGTGCCAGTAAAACTAGCGGGAGCTCCTACGAGCAGTACTTC.